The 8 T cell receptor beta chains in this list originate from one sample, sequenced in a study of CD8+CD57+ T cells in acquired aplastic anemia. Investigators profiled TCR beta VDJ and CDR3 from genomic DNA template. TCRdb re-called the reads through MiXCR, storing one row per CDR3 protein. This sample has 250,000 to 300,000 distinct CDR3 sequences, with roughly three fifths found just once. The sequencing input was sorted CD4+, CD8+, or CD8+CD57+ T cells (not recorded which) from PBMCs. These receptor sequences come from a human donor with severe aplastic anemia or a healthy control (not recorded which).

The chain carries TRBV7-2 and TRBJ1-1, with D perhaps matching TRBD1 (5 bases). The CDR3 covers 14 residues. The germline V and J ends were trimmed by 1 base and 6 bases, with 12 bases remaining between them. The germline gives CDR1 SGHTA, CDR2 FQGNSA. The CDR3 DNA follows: TGTGCCAGCAGCTTAGACTCAGGGACCCCTGAAGCTTTCTTT. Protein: CASSLDSGTPEAFF.

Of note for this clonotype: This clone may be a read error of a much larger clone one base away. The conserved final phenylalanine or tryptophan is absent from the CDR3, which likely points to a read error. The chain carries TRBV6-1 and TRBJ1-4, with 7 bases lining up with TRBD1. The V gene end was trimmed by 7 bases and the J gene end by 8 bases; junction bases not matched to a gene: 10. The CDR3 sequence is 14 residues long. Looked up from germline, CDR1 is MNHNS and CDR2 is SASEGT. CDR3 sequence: CASMEDRIREKLFL. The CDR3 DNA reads TGTGCCAGCATGGAGGACAGGATTAGGGAAAAACTGTTTCTT.

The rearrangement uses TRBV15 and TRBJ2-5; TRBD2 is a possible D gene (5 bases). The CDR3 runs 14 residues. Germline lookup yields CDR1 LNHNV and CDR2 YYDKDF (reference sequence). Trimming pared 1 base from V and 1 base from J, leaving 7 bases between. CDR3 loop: CATSRVTSQETQYF. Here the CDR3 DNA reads TGTGCCACCAGCAGAGTTACTAGCCAAGAGACCCAGTACTTC.

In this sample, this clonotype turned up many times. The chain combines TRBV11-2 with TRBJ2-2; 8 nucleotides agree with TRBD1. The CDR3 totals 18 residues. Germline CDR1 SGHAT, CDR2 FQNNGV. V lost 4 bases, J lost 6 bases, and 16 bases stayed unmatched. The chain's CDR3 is CASSSGQAFFSDSGELFF. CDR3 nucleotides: TGTGCCAGCAGCTCGGGACAGGCCTTCTTCTCCGATTCCGGGGAGCTGTTTTTT.

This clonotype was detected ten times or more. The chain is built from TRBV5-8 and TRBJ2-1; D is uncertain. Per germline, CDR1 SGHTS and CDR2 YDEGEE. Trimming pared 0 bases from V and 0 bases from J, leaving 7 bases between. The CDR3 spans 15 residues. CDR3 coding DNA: TGTGCCAGCAGCTTGGTGGTGGACTCCTACAATGAGCAGTTCTTC. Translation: CASSLVVDSYNEQFF.

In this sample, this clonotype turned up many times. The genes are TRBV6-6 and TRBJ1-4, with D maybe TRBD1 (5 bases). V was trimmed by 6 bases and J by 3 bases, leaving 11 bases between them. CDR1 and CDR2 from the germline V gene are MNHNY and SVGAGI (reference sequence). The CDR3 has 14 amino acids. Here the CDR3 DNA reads TGTGCCAGCAGATCTCCAGGGTCTAATGAAAAACTGTTTTTT. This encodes CASRSPGSNEKLFF.

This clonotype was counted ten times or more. The CDR3 loop is CASSWDRGMKGYTF. DNA for the CDR3: TGTGCCAGCAGTTGGGACAGGGGGATGAAGGGCTACACCTTC. The chain is built from TRBV6-5 and TRBJ1-2; 11 bases are a match to TRBD1. After removal of 4 bases from V and 8 bases from J, the junction contained 6 bases not matched to a gene. This CDR3 has 14 amino acids. Germline V CDR1 and CDR2: MNHEY, SVGAGI.

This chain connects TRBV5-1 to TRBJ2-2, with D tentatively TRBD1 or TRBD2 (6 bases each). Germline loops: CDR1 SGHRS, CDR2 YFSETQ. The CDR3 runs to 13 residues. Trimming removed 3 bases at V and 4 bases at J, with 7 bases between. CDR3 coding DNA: TGCGCCAGCAGCTGGGGGGCCACCGGGGAGCTGTTTTTT. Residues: CASSWGATGELFF.